The 7 T cell receptor beta chains below were found in one sample sequenced in a study of Ad26.COV2.S vaccination and SARS-CoV-2 variants. Clones were sequenced by immunoSEQ multiplex PCR, and TCRdb holds only the in-frame ones, with some missing. Altogether 150,000 to 200,000 clones are present, roughly 87% being singletons, with the ten largest covering roughly 6%. The source material was peripheral blood, sampled after recovery from COVID-19. The receptor source for this set is a human donor who had recovered from COVID-19.

The J gene is TRBJ1-1, the V gene TRBV2, with D possibly matching TRBD1 (5 bases). Germline CDR1 SNHLY, CDR2 FYNNEI. V lost 1 base and J lost 4, with 10 bases in between. The CDR3 extends over 14 amino acids. The CDR3 DNA sequence: TGTGCCAGCAGTGAAGGGGGCTGGGGCACTGAAGCTTTCTTT. Translated: CASSEGGWGTEAFF. Full variable domain (remainder filled in from reference TRBV2 and TRBJ1-1): EPEVTQTPSHQVTQMGQEVILRCVPISNHLYFYWYRQILGQKVEFLVSFYNNEISEKSEIFDDQFSVERPDGSNFTLKIRSTKLEDSAMYFCASSEGGWGTEAFFGQGTRLTVV.

This chain links TRBV7-3 with TRBJ1-1; D ambiguous. This CDR3 is built from 13 residues. The germline V and J ends were trimmed by 3 bases and 1 base, with 6 bases remaining between them. Germline V gene lookup returns CDR1 SGHTA and CDR2 FQGTGA. Here the CDR3 reads CASSFMGNTEAFF. DNA of the CDR3: TGTGCCAGCAGCTTCATGGGGAACACTGAAGCTTTCTTT. The full variable domain, its missing parts supplied by reference TRBV7-3 and TRBJ1-1, is GAGVSQTPSNKVTEKGKYVELRCDPISGHTALYWYRQSLGQGPEFLIYFQGTGAADDSGLPNDRFFAVRPEGSVSTLKIQRTERGDSAVYLCASSFMGNTEAFFGQGTRLTVV.

V gene TRBV28 combines with J gene TRBJ1-5; D perhaps matches TRBD1 (6 bases). Per germline, CDR1 MDHEN and CDR2 SYDVKM. This CDR3 has 15 amino acids. The germline V and J ends were trimmed by 0 bases and 2 bases, with 8 bases remaining between them. The CDR3 bases are TGTGCCAGCAGTTTATGGGGGGGCGGCAATCAGCCCCAGCATTTT. Its protein product is CASSLWGGGNQPQHF.

The chain has TRBV11-3 and TRBJ2-5, with D perhaps matching TRBD1 (6 bases). Germline loops: CDR1 SGHNT, CDR2 YENEEA. V lost 5 bases, J lost 0 bases, and 10 bases lay in between. This CDR3 has 14 residues. CDR3 bases: TGTGCCAGCAGCCGTGACAGGTACCAAGAGACCCAGTACTTC. Its translation is CASSRDRYQETQYF.

The chain uses TRBV15 and TRBJ2-4; no firm D call. V gave up 5 bases and J gave up 1 base, with 15 bases separating them. The CDR3 contains 16 residues. CDR1 and CDR2 (germline): LNHNV, YYDKDF (reference sequence). The CDR3 sequence: CATSPGPTRAKNIQYF. The DNA of the CDR3 is TGTGCCACCAGCCCTGGGCCAACTCGGGCCAAAAACATTCAGTACTTC.

V usage is TRBV6-5 and J usage is TRBJ2-7; 7 nucleotides agree with TRBD1. Germline V gives CDR1 MNHEY, CDR2 SVGAGI. Unmatched junction bases numbered 10, after V lost 7 bases and J lost 7 bases. This CDR3 contains 13 residues. CDR3 sequence reads: CASTVTGLAEQYF. In DNA, the CDR3 is TGTGCCAGCACGGTGACAGGGCTTGCGGAGCAGTACTTC.

The CDR3 is CASIKLGGGTEAFF. The CDR3 coding sequence is TGTGCCAGCATCAAGCTAGGGGGAGGGACTGAAGCTTTCTTT. The chain has TRBV2 and TRBJ1-1, with D possibly being TRBD1 (6 bases). This CDR3 has 14 residues. Trimming shortened V by 7 bases and J by 5 bases, and 17 bases separated the two germline ends. CDR1 is SNHLY, CDR2 FYNNEI, per germline.